These 30 T cell receptor beta chains were all obtained from the same sample, sequenced in a study of identical twins. TCRdb analysed the 5' RACE reads with MiXCR anew, one entry per CDR3 protein. The table records some 600,000 distinct CDR3 sequences, roughly 7.2% of them present only once. These data also formed part of another study, on yellow fever vaccine responses in identical twins.

Sequencing used PBMCs. These receptors came from a woman in her late teens or twenties in good health.

The table lists this clonotype with a few counts. V is TRBV27 and J is TRBJ2-1; D is undetermined. Trimming pared 5 bases from V and 5 bases from J, leaving 10 bases between. The V gene's germline CDR1 is MNHEY and CDR2 SMNVEV (reference sequence). The CDR3 loop spans 13 amino acids. CDR3 residues: CASSTPPNNEQFF. The CDR3 DNA sequence: TGTGCCAGCAGTACACCTCCAAACAATGAGCAGTTCTTC.

The genes are TRBV4-1 and TRBJ1-1, with D possibly TRBD1 on 6 matching bases. This CDR3 is 17 amino acids long. Per the germline V gene, CDR1 is MGHRA and CDR2 is YSYEKL. V was clipped by 4 bases and J by 1 base, with 19 bases between them. The CDR3 DNA follows: TGCGCCAGCAGCCCCACAGGAATACAGGGAACGAACACTGAAGCTTTCTTT. Its translation is CASSPTGIQGTNTEAFF.

This clonotype was detected ten times or more. For the CDR3, the DNA is TGTGCCAGCAGTTACGCCGGCAGGGAGGGCGGCTACACCTTC. It yields the protein CASSYAGREGGYTF. This sequence joins TRBV6-5 and TRBJ1-2; D perhaps matches TRBD1 (5 bases). The CDR3 sequence is 14 residues long. Trimming stripped 2 bases from V and 8 bases from J, with 15 bases between. Germline assignment: CDR1 MNHEY and CDR2 SVGAGI.

This clonotype was recorded many times. This chain links TRBV20-1 with TRBJ2-5; D remains unclear. Germline V gives CDR1 DFQATT, CDR2 SNEGSKA (reference sequence). The CDR3 length is 11 residues. The V gene lost 1 base and the J gene lost 5 bases, with 5 bases spanning the gap. The CDR3 DNA follows: TGCAGTGCTAGAGGGCTGGAGACCCAGTACTTC. This translates into CSARGLETQYF.

This clonotype was recorded a few times. V and J are TRBV20-1 and TRBJ1-5, with TRBD1 identical over 7 bases. CDR1 is DFQATT and CDR2 is SNEGSKA in the germline V gene (reference sequence). The CDR3 is 12 amino acids. V lost 6 bases, J lost 7 bases, and 6 bases stayed unmatched. The DNA of the CDR3 is TGCAGTGCGGGCCGGACAGGCCAGCCCCAGCATTTT. It encodes CSAGRTGQPQHF.

The sample holds a few counts of this clonotype. This chain uses TRBV7-8 with TRBJ2-1, with 12 bases lining up with TRBD2. The V gene's germline CDR1 is SGHVS and CDR2 FQNEAQ. V was pared by 4 bases and J by 4 bases, with 8 bases of the junction left unmatched. CDR3 size: 17 residues. CDR3 region: CASSSQILAGGYNEQFF. The DNA of the CDR3 is TGTGCCAGCAGCTCACAGATCCTAGCGGGGGGGTACAATGAGCAGTTCTTC.

This clonotype was detected only a few times. The V call is TRBV24-1, the J call TRBJ2-2, with D tentatively TRBD1 or TRBD2 (5 bases each). Between the trimmed V and J ends, which lost 5 bases and 4 bases, there was a span of 10 bases. Germline V gene data show CDR1 as KGHDR and CDR2 as SFDVKD. CDR3 length: 14 residues. The CDR3 DNA reads TGTGCCACCAGTGTGTCGGGGCCCACCGGGGAGCTGTTTTTT. It yields the protein CATSVSGPTGELFF.

V is TRBV2 and J is TRBJ2-7, with TRBD2 matching over 12 bases. Germline loops: CDR1 SNHLY, CDR2 FYNNEI. The ends lost 2 bases at V and 1 base at J; junction bases unmatched: 12. This CDR3 is 19 amino acids long. CDR3 protein: CASSERTSGTRRRSYEQYF. CDR3 sequence (DNA): TGTGCCAGCAGTGAAAGGACTAGCGGGACACGACGCCGATCCTACGAGCAGTACTTC. The full variable domain, in which reference TRBV2 and TRBJ2-7 provide the parts outside the CDR3, is EPEVTQTPSHQVTQMGQEVILRCVPISNHLYFYWYRQILGQKVEFLVSFYNNEISEKSEIFDDQFSVERPDGSNFTLKIRSTKLEDSAMYFCASSERTSGTRRRSYEQYFGPGTRLTVT.

The chain links TRBV3-1 to TRBJ2-1, with D tentatively TRBD1 (5 bases). V was pared by 1 base and J by 9 bases, with 13 bases between. CDR1 is LGHDT and CDR2 is YNNKEL in the germline V gene (reference sequence). This CDR3 is 14 amino acids long. For the CDR3, the DNA is TGTGCCAGCAGCCAAGGGCCAGGGATGGGTGAGCAGTTCTTC. Amino acids: CASSQGPGMGEQFF.

This clonotype was seen ten or more times. The V gene is TRBV29-1, the J gene TRBJ1-2; TRBD1 agrees at 7 bases. Germline loops: CDR1 SQVTM, CDR2 ANQGSEA. The CDR3 consists of 18 residues. V was clipped by 0 bases and J by 8 bases; unmatched bases: 21. DNA for the CDR3: TGCAGCGTTGAAGATCCGTTTAGGGGACAGACTACTTTGGAGGGCTACACCTTC. Amino acids: CSVEDPFRGQTTLEGYTF. Complete variable domain (other parts from reference TRBV29-1 and TRBJ1-2): SAVISQKPSRDICQRGTSLTIQCQVDSQVTMMFWYRQQPGQSLTLIATANQGSEATYESGFVIDKFPISRPNLTFSTLTVSNMSPEDSSIYLCSVEDPFRGQTTLEGYTFGSGTRLTVV.

This clonotype came up many times. The V gene is TRBV12-3 or TRBV12-4, the J gene TRBJ2-5; 12 nucleotides align to TRBD2. This CDR3 contains 14 residues. With 8 bases clipped from V and 2 bases from J, the junction kept 3 bases outside the gene matches. The CDR3 is CASGLAGTQETQYF. CDR3 coding DNA: TGTGCCAGCGGACTAGCGGGGACTCAAGAGACCCAGTACTTC.

At least ten counts were recorded for this clonotype. The V and J genes are TRBV7-9 and TRBJ2-2; TRBD2 aligns across 9 bases. CDR1 and CDR2 (germline): SEHNR, FQNEAQ (reference sequence). J lost 4 bases, V lost 4 bases, and 7 bases had no gene match. The CDR3 has 16 residues. The CDR3 protein is CASSSPTSGITGELFF. The CDR3 coding sequence is TGTGCCAGCAGCTCCCCGACTAGCGGAATCACCGGGGAGCTGTTTTTT. The variable domain in full, with the rest retrieved from reference TRBV7-9 and TRBJ2-2, is DTGVSQNPRHKITKRGQNVTFRCDPISEHNRLYWYRQTLGQGPEFLTYFQNEAQLEKSRLLSDRFSAERPKGSFSTLEIQRTEQGDSAMYLCASSSPTSGITGELFFGEGSRLTVL.

The table lists this clonotype with a few counts. The chain combines TRBV7-9 with TRBJ1-5, with a possible D match to TRBD1 (5 bases). V lost 5 bases, J lost 0 bases, and 14 bases lay in between. Germline V gives CDR1 SEHNR, CDR2 FQNEAQ (reference sequence). The length of the CDR3 is 16 residues. CDR3 in amino acids: CASSPGSLNSNQPQHF. The CDR3 nucleotides read TGTGCCAGCAGCCCAGGGAGCCTAAATAGCAATCAGCCCCAGCATTTT.

This clonotype was picked up many times. Mismatch with germline at one junction end may stem from a read error. The CDR3 loop is CASSLGVSYGYTF. The CDR3 region has the DNA TGTGCCAGCAGTTTAGGCGTATCTTATGGCTACACCTTC. The chain combines TRBV5-1 with TRBJ1-2; D gene unclear. Germline CDR1 SGHRS, CDR2 YFSETQ. This CDR3 comprises 13 residues.

This clonotype was counted many times. The V call is TRBV12-3 or TRBV12-4, the J call TRBJ1-2; TRBD1 agrees at 9 bases. This CDR3 is 15 amino acids long. Trimming at V came to 3 bases and at J to 4 bases, leaving 6 bases not matched to a gene. For the CDR3, the DNA is TGTGCCAGCAGTTTTGTAGGACAGGGGAGCTATGGCTACACCTTC. Its translation: CASSFVGQGSYGYTF.

This clonotype was counted many times. The rearrangement links TRBV15 to TRBJ1-6; 11 nucleotides agree with TRBD1. Germline CDR1 and CDR2: LNHNV and YYDKDF (reference sequence). CDR3 length: 16 amino acids. The trim removed 0 bases at V and 7 bases at J, leaving 2 bases unmatched. CDR3 in DNA: TGTGCCACCAGCAGAGATAGGGACAGGGGGAATTCACCCCTCCACTTT. Encoded protein: CATSRDRDRGNSPLHF.

This chain uses TRBV7-9 with TRBJ2-7; D is undetermined. The CDR3 covers 15 residues. Trimming left V 1 base short and J 1 base short, with 11 bases between. Looked up from germline, CDR1 is SEHNR and CDR2 is FQNEAQ (reference sequence). The DNA of the CDR3 is TGTGCCAGCAGCTTAGTTGCTGGTACTTCCTACGAGCAGTACGTC. Translated, it gives CASSLVAGTSYEQYV.

This clonotype was counted only a few times. The chain couples TRBV2 to TRBJ2-4, with TRBD2 matching 9 bases. CDR3 size: 15 residues. Germline CDR1 is SNHLY and CDR2 is FYNNEI. The V segment lost 2 bases and the J segment 9 bases; nucleotides outside the gene matches: 8. In nucleotides, the CDR3 is TGTGCCAGCAGTGAACAGGCGGGGGGGCTGGGCATTCAGTACTTC. Its protein is CASSEQAGGLGIQYF.

This clonotype was counted many times. The chain uses TRBV24-1 and TRBJ2-1, with TRBD2 as a possible D gene (6 bases). V gave up 2 bases and J gave up 5 bases, with 15 bases separating them. This CDR3 is 16 amino acids long. The germline V gene has CDR1 KGHDR and CDR2 SFDVKD. The CDR3, as DNA: TGTGCCACCAGTGATTGGGACCTCGGAGGGGACAATGAGCAGTTCTTC. The encoded protein is CATSDWDLGGDNEQFF.

In its sample, this clonotype was seen many times. The J gene is TRBJ2-2, the V gene TRBV15; 7 bases line up with TRBD1. The CDR3 runs to 15 residues. The junction had 2 bases not matched to a gene; V was cut back by 4 bases and J by 0 bases. From germline, CDR1 is LNHNV and CDR2 YYDKDF (reference sequence). The CDR3 loop reads CATSKGTANTGELFF. The DNA of the CDR3 is TGTGCCACCAGCAAAGGGACAGCGAACACCGGGGAGCTGTTTTTT.

This clonotype was recorded many times. The V call is TRBV5-1, the J call TRBJ1-1; D is undetermined. The CDR3 is 13 amino acids. Germline CDR1 SGHRS, CDR2 YFSETQ. V lost 3 bases to trimming and J lost 0 bases, with 6 bases between them. The DNA for the CDR3 is TGCGCCAGCAGCTCCAATATGAACACTGAAGCTTTCTTT. Protein sequence: CASSSNMNTEAFF.

This clonotype was seen repeatedly, ten times or more. The chain carries TRBV2 and TRBJ2-7, with D possibly TRBD2 on 6 matching bases. The germline V and J ends were trimmed by 5 bases and 5 bases, with 19 bases remaining between them. Germline CDR1 reads SNHLY; CDR2 reads FYNNEI. The CDR3 covers 15 residues. CDR3 nucleotides: TGTGCCAGCAGTCCCTTGGAACTAGCTTTTGACGAGCAGTACTTC. It is translated as CASSPLELAFDEQYF.

As for this clonotype: Without the conserved terminal phenylalanine or tryptophan, this CDR3 likely stems from a read error. The rearrangement links TRBV4-1 to TRBJ2-7; D not resolved. Trimming left V 0 bases short and J 0 bases short, with 9 bases between. Germline CDR1 and CDR2: MGHRA and YSYEKL. The CDR3 length is 15 residues. In nucleotides, the CDR3 is TGCGCCAGCAGCCAAGAGAGGTACAACTCCTACGAGCAGTACATC. This encodes CASSQERYNSYEQYI.

This clonotype was seen at least ten times. The V gene is TRBV12-3 or TRBV12-4, the J gene TRBJ1-1, with 10 bases aligning to TRBD1. V shed 7 bases, J shed 5 bases, and the junction held 7 bases outside the gene matches. There are 14 residues in the CDR3. The CDR3 DNA follows: TGTGCCAGCACCCTGACAGGGGGCTTGACTGAAGCTTTCTTT. Protein: CASTLTGGLTEAFF.

This clonotype appeared many times. The V gene is TRBV12-3 or TRBV12-4, the J gene TRBJ1-6; TRBD1 aligns across 7 bases. The ends lost 3 bases at V and 9 bases at J; junction bases unmatched: 8. The CDR3 consists of 15 residues. CDR3 region: CASSFDRASGSPLHF. In nucleotides, the CDR3 is TGTGCCAGCAGTTTCGACAGGGCATCGGGTTCACCCCTCCACTTT.

This clonotype was counted ten times or more. The chain has TRBV7-9 and TRBJ1-5; D is unresolved. Trimming removed 5 bases at V and 5 bases at J, with 7 bases between. Germline CDR1 SEHNR, CDR2 FQNEAQ (reference sequence). There are 12 residues in the CDR3. This CDR3 is CASSLNYQPQHF. CDR3 DNA sequence: TGTGCCAGCAGCCTGAATTATCAGCCCCAGCATTTT. The full variable domain, with the rest looked up from reference TRBV7-9 and TRBJ1-5, is DTGVSQNPRHKITKRGQNVTFRCDPISEHNRLYWYRQTLGQGPEFLTYFQNEAQLEKSRLLSDRFSAERPKGSFSTLEIQRTEQGDSAMYLCASSLNYQPQHFGDGTRLSIL.

This clonotype was seen repeatedly, ten times or more. The chain is built from TRBV7-9 and TRBJ1-6; perhaps TRBD1 as D (5 bases). Germline V gene lookup returns CDR1 SEHNR and CDR2 FQNEAQ (reference sequence). The V end was cut by 5 bases, the J end by 7 bases, with 15 bases between. The CDR3 contains 15 residues. The CDR3 DNA is TGTGCCAGCAGCGCCCCGGGGGTAGGCAATTCACCCCTCCACTTT. Residues: CASSAPGVGNSPLHF.

This clonotype was found a few times. J is TRBJ2-3 and V is TRBV2, with 13 bases matching TRBD2. The CDR3 is 15 amino acids. V shed 7 bases, J shed 3 bases, and the junction held 4 bases outside the gene matches. CDR1 is SNHLY and CDR2 is FYNNEI in the germline V gene. CDR3 in amino acids: CASTRTSGRTDTQYF. CDR3 sequence (DNA): TGTGCCAGCACCCGGACTAGCGGGAGAACAGATACGCAGTATTTT.

This clonotype showed up just a few times. The chain couples TRBV27 to TRBJ1-6, with TRBD1 as a possible D gene (5 bases). The V gene lost 6 bases and the J gene lost 7 bases, with 13 bases spanning the gap. CDR1 and CDR2 (germline): MNHEY, SMNVEV (reference sequence). The CDR3 runs to 14 residues. The CDR3 is CASRRFDRNSPLHF. In DNA form, the CDR3 reads TGTGCCAGCAGACGATTTGACAGAAATTCACCCCTCCACTTT.

There are many counts of this clonotype. For the CDR3, the DNA is TGCGCCAGCAGCCTGGGGTCCTACTACGAGCAGTACTTC. As protein: CASSLGSYYEQYF. The rearrangement joins TRBV5-1 to TRBJ2-7; D unclear. The V gene's germline CDR1 is SGHRS and CDR2 YFSETQ. The CDR3 runs 13 residues. V lost 4 bases to trimming and J lost 3 bases, with 11 bases between them.